The subject of this entry is one TCR beta chain. Antigen unknown. This CDR3 region has 16 residues. In germline, CDR1 is LGHNA, CDR2 YSLEER. Losses at the gene ends were 4 bases for V and 4 bases for J; bases not matched to a gene: 9. The record originates from a study of cytomegalovirus exposure and HLA in healthy donors. General study points: A later analysis linked a missense variant in DCLRE1C to the trimming of TCR beta V and J genes.

Primers included in the PCR were 60 Vbeta and 13 Jbeta primers. Generated by immunoSEQ multiplex PCR, the TCRdb table keeps only in-frame clones and is missing some. In the table there are about 170,000 clones, around 80% of which are singletons. This clonotype originated in a woman aged 45-59 years in good health and CMV-seropositive. Specimen: PBMCs. The rearrangement joins TRBV4-3 to TRBJ2-7; 11 positions agree with TRBD2. CDR3 DNA sequence: TGCGCCAGCAGCCGAAAGACTAGCGGGACGGATTACGAGCAGTACTTC. Translating it yields CASSRKTSGTDYEQYF.